Given below is one T cell receptor beta chain in context. Its antigen is not known. The donors were in the 120-subject validation cohort; that cohort was separate from the roughly 620-subject first cohort. These data belong to a study of cytomegalovirus exposure and HLA in healthy donors. General observations from the study: As was reported, the classifier diagnosed cytomegalovirus status with high specificity and sensitivity.

The V gene lost 1 base and the J gene lost 0 bases, with 6 bases spanning the gap. The CDR3 length is 14 residues. Germline lookup yields CDR1 MGHRA and CDR2 YSYEKL. The protocol was immunoSEQ multiplex PCR, while the TCRdb copy is restricted to in-frame clones and leaves out a portion. The table lists approximately 170,000 clones, 85% of them singletons. Sequencing was done on a sample of PBMCs. The chain is built from TRBV4-1 and TRBJ1-1; D remains unclear. This clonotype was obtained from a young man in good health and CMV-seropositive. The CDR3 spells CASSQVSMNTEAFF. The CDR3 DNA follows: TGCGCCAGCAGCCAAGTGTCCATGAACACTGAAGCTTTCTTT.